These 25 T cell receptor beta chains were all obtained from the same sample, sequenced in a study of identifying expanded T cells in peripheral blood. Measured with immunoSEQ multiplex PCR; TCRdb has only the in-frame clones, and not every one. The table shows 100,000 to 150,000 clones, with 75% to 90% occurring only once. The material sequenced was blood. The receptors originated from a person between 18 and 75 years old in good health.

This clone was observed a single time. The rearrangement joins TRBV2 to TRBJ2-3; TRBD2 might be the D (6 bases). This CDR3 region has 15 residues. V was trimmed by 5 bases and J by 2 bases, leaving 14 bases between them. Germline V gene data show CDR1 as SNHLY and CDR2 as FYNNEI. The CDR3 here is CASSLLAPDTDTQYF. CDR3 nucleotides: TGTGCCAGCAGTCTTCTAGCGCCTGACACAGATACGCAGTATTTT. Together with reference TRBV2 and TRBJ2-3, the CDR3 gives the full variable domain: EPEVTQTPSHQVTQMGQEVILRCVPISNHLYFYWYRQILGQKVEFLVSFYNNEISEKSEIFDDQFSVERPDGSNFTLKIRSTKLEDSAMYFCASSLLAPDTDTQYFGPGTRLTVL.

This clone was counted a single time. V and J are TRBV6-5 and TRBJ1-4; no clear D gene. Germline V gene data show CDR1 as MNHEY and CDR2 as SVGAGI. V shed 7 bases and J shed 8 bases, with 17 bases lying between them. There are 14 residues in the CDR3. Written as DNA, the CDR3 is TGTGCCAGCAAAACAGTCGCCGAAGGCGAAAAACTGTTTTTT. Protein sequence: CASKTVAEGEKLFF.

The chain couples TRBV11-2 to TRBJ1-2, with D possibly being TRBD1 (6 bases). The V gene lost 5 bases and the J gene lost 2 bases, with 15 bases spanning the gap. This CDR3 spans 15 amino acids. CDR1 is SGHAT and CDR2 is FQNNGV in the germline V gene. The CDR3 loop is CASSQGRTENYGYTF. In DNA form, the CDR3 reads TGTGCCAGCAGCCAAGGCCGGACAGAAAACTATGGCTACACCTTC.

This clone has a single count. The chain is built from TRBV6-6 and TRBJ1-1, with TRBD1 matching over 8 bases. V was pared by 5 bases and J by 11 bases, with 4 bases of the junction left unmatched. The CDR3 contains 11 residues. Germline V CDR1 and CDR2: MNHNY, SVGAGI (reference sequence). As DNA, the CDR3 is TGTGCCAGCAGTCCGGGACAGGACGCTTTCTTT. Its protein is CASSPGQDAFF.

The V and J genes are TRBV7-6 and TRBJ2-3; a possible D gene is TRBD1 (5 bases). The CDR3 spans 15 residues. Trimming removed 5 bases from V and 1 base from J, with 13 bases in between. Germline values: CDR1 SGHVS, CDR2 FNYEAQ. In DNA form, the CDR3 reads TGTGCCAGCAGCCTCAGCCCGACAGGCACAGATACGCAGTATTTT. It translates to CASSLSPTGTDTQYF.

The chain uses TRBV4-3 and TRBJ2-6; D unresolved. Trimming removed 3 bases at V and 5 bases at J, with 11 bases between. The CDR3 has 15 residues. From germline, CDR1 is LGHNA and CDR2 YSLEER. CDR3 nucleotide sequence: TGCGCCAGCAGCCAGGACCTATTGCGGGCCAACGTCCTGACTTTC. It specifies CASSQDLLRANVLTF.

V usage is TRBV5-6 and J usage is TRBJ2-7; D is ambiguous. The V end lost 5 bases, the J end lost 1 base, and 10 bases lay between the germline ends. CDR1 SGHDT and CDR2 YYEEEE come from the germline V gene. The CDR3 loop spans 13 amino acids. The CDR3 nucleotides read TGTGCCAGCAGTGTGCTGGGTTCCTACGAGCAGTACTTC. This gives the protein CASSVLGSYEQYF.

This clone was seen only a few times. The CDR3 loop is CASSFARGQGRDEQFF. In DNA, the CDR3 is TGTGCCAGTAGTTTTGCGCGGGGACAGGGGAGGGATGAGCAGTTCTTC. This chain uses TRBV19 with TRBJ2-1; TRBD1 matches 10 bases. J gave up 8 bases and V 5 bases, and 12 bases lay outside the gene matches. This CDR3 comprises 16 residues. Germline CDR1 and CDR2: LNHDA and SQIVND (reference sequence).

The V and J genes are TRBV5-1 and TRBJ1-1; D may be TRBD1 (5 bases). V was pared by 0 bases and J by 8 bases, with 5 bases between. The CDR3 loop spans 11 amino acids. Germline V gene data show CDR1 as SGHRS and CDR2 as YFSETQ. The CDR3 here is CASSLDREAFF. Here the CDR3 DNA reads TGCGCCAGCAGCTTGGACAGGGAAGCTTTCTTT.

The V call is TRBV29-1, the J call TRBJ1-1; D is unresolved. Germline V gives CDR1 SQVTM, CDR2 ANQGSEA. The CDR3 runs to 12 residues. Between the trimmed V and J ends, which lost 2 bases and 6 bases, there was a span of 10 bases. This chain's CDR3 is CSVEKGRAEAFF. In nucleotides, the CDR3 is TGCAGCGTTGAAAAGGGAAGAGCTGAAGCTTTCTTT.

The chain uses TRBV7-7 and TRBJ2-5, with 11 bases identical to TRBD1. Trimming at V came to 3 bases and at J to 4 bases, leaving 4 bases not matched to a gene. Germline-derived CDR1 and CDR2 are SSHAT and FNYEAQ (reference sequence). The length of the CDR3 is 15 residues. The chain's CDR3 is CASSFGQGARETQYF. For the CDR3, the DNA is TGTGCCAGCAGCTTCGGACAGGGGGCGCGAGAGACCCAGTACTTC.

The V and J genes are TRBV2 and TRBJ1-1; D unresolved. CDR3 length equals 18 residues. Trimming removed 0 bases at V and 0 bases at J, with 17 bases between. Germline V gene lookup returns CDR1 SNHLY and CDR2 FYNNEI. The CDR3 DNA sequence: TGTGCCAGCAGTGAAGCGCCTCCCGGGTTACTCATGAACACTGAAGCTTTCTTT. It codes for CASSEAPPGLLMNTEAFF.

This clone appeared a single time. The gene calls are TRBV5-4 and TRBJ1-1, with D perhaps TRBD1 (6 bases). Trimming left V 4 bases short and J 0 bases short, with 13 bases between. The CDR3 sequence is 15 residues long. CDR1 is SGHNT and CDR2 is YYREEE in the germline V gene (reference sequence). The CDR3 DNA follows: TGTGCCAGCAGCCATGTGGACAGATTGAACACTGAAGCTTTCTTT. It encodes CASSHVDRLNTEAFF.

This clone has at least ten counts. The chain combines TRBV7-9 with TRBJ1-3, with D hard to call. Germline V lookup: CDR1 SEHNR, CDR2 FQNEAQ (reference sequence). With 5 bases removed from V and 0 bases from J, the gap between germline ends came to 11 bases. CDR3 size: 15 residues. CDR3 amino acids: CASSPRAYSGNTIYF. CDR3 nucleotides: TGTGCCAGCAGCCCGCGGGCCTACTCTGGAAACACCATATATTTT.

This chain uses TRBV2 with TRBJ1-4; 7 bases map to TRBD1. CDR3 length: 13 residues. Losses at the gene ends were 10 bases for V and 5 bases for J; bases not matched to a gene: 7. Germline V gene sequence: CDR1 SNHLY, CDR2 FYNNEI. This CDR3 reads CATTTGINEKLFF. The CDR3 nucleotides are TGTGCCACCACGACAGGGATAAATGAAAAACTGTTTTTT.

Written as DNA, the CDR3 is TGTGCCAGCAGCCCCCAGACTAGCTACGAGCAGTACTTC. Its protein product is CASSPQTSYEQYF. J is TRBJ2-7 and V is TRBV5-4; possible D gene TRBD2, 6 bases. CDR1 SGHNT and CDR2 YYREEE come from the germline V gene (reference sequence). This CDR3 has 13 residues. V was shortened by 4 bases and J by 3 bases, with 11 bases between the two germline ends. Full variable domain (remainder filled in from reference TRBV5-4 and TRBJ2-7): ETGVTQSPTHLIKTRGQQVTLRCSSQSGHNTVSWYQQALGQGPQFIFQYYREEENGRGNFPPRFSGLQFPNYSSELNVNALELDDSALYLCASSPQTSYEQYFGPGTRLTVT.

The chain is built from TRBV27 and TRBJ2-3, with D possibly being TRBD2 (6 bases). Germline CDR1 and CDR2: MNHEY and SMNVEV (reference sequence). The CDR3 is made up of 14 amino acids. Deletions cut 2 bases from V and 4 bases from J, with 10 bases between. CDR3 coding DNA: TGTGCCAGCAGTTTAGTGTCGGGAGCAGATACGCAGTATTTT. Translation gives CASSLVSGADTQYF.

Details on this clone: The same CDR3 arises from other DNA sequences in this sample as well. The chain recombines TRBV6-5 with TRBJ1-4; unclear D gene. Between the trimmed V and J ends, which lost 11 bases and 8 bases, there was a span of 9 bases. CDR1 MNHEY and CDR2 SVGAGI come from the germline V gene. This CDR3 has 10 amino acids. The CDR3 is CASGREKLFF. For the CDR3, the DNA is TGTGCCTCCGGGAGGGAAAAACTGTTTTTT.

The chain has TRBV7-9 and TRBJ2-7; 9 bases are a match to TRBD2. This CDR3 spans 13 amino acids. J lost 2 bases, V lost 4 bases, and 0 bases had no gene match. Per germline, CDR1 SEHNR and CDR2 FQNEAQ (reference sequence). The CDR3 sequence: CASSSSGAYEQYF. The CDR3 DNA is TGTGCCAGCAGCTCTAGCGGGGCCTACGAGCAGTACTTC. Using reference TRBV7-9 and TRBJ2-7 for the parts outside the CDR3, the full variable domain is DTGVSQNPRHKITKRGQNVTFRCDPISEHNRLYWYRQTLGQGPEFLTYFQNEAQLEKSRLLSDRFSAERPKGSFSTLEIQRTEQGDSAMYLCASSSSGAYEQYFGPGTRLTVT.

V usage is TRBV19 and J usage is TRBJ2-4; D unclear. Germline V CDR1 and CDR2: LNHDA, SQIVND (reference sequence). The CDR3 has 13 residues. V was pared by 3 bases and J by 8 bases, with 11 bases between. The CDR3 here is CASSITFWDIQYF. CDR3 sequence (DNA): TGTGCCAGTAGTATCACTTTCTGGGACATTCAGTACTTC.

V and J are TRBV19 and TRBJ2-7, with D possibly being TRBD1 or TRBD2 (5 bases each). Looked up from germline, CDR1 is LNHDA and CDR2 is SQIVND (reference sequence). Trimming shortened V by 7 bases and J by 8 bases, and 18 bases separated the two germline ends. This CDR3 comprises 13 residues. CDR3 DNA: TGTGCCAGTACCCCCCCGGGGCAGGGAAAGCAGTACTTC. Encoded protein: CASTPPGQGKQYF.

The chain employs TRBV20-1 and TRBJ2-3; no firm D call. Between the trimmed V and J ends, which lost 6 bases and 8 bases, there was a span of 12 bases. Looked up from germline, CDR1 is DFQATT and CDR2 is SNEGSKA (reference sequence). The CDR3 is made up of 11 amino acids. For the CDR3, the DNA is TGCAGTGCGTTCCGGGCGGTTACGCAGTATTTT. Amino acid sequence: CSAFRAVTQYF.

The rearrangement links TRBV5-1 to TRBJ2-7; the D gene could be TRBD1 or TRBD2 (5 bases each). Germline-derived CDR1 and CDR2 are SGHRS and YFSETQ. CDR3 length: 15 residues. Trimming stripped 4 bases from V and 3 bases from J, with 17 bases between. The CDR3 loop reads CASSIRDGGLYEQYF. CDR3 nucleotides: TGCGCCAGCAGCATCCGGGACGGTGGTCTCTACGAGCAGTACTTC. Filled out from reference TRBV5-1 and TRBJ2-7, the complete variable domain reads KAGVTQTPRYLIKTRGQQVTLSCSPISGHRSVSWYQQTPGQGLQFLFEYFSETQRNKGNFPGRFSGRQFSNSRSEMNVSTLELGDSALYLCASSIRDGGLYEQYFGPGTRLTVT.

The chain recombines TRBV7-2 with TRBJ1-6; TRBD1 aligns across 12 bases. CDR3 size: 16 residues. Germline-derived CDR1 and CDR2 are SGHTA and FQGNSA. Trimming at V came to 5 bases and at J to 8 bases, leaving 7 bases not matched to a gene. The CDR3 here is CASSLLWDRGHSPLHF. The CDR3 coding sequence is TGTGCCAGCAGCCTGCTATGGGACAGGGGGCATTCACCCCTCCACTTT. The variable domain in full, completed from reference TRBV7-2 and TRBJ1-6, reads GAGVSQSPSNKVTEKGKDVELRCDPISGHTALYWYRQSLGQGLEFLIYFQGNSAPDKSGLPSDRFSAERTGGSVSTLTIQRTQQEDSAVYLCASSLLWDRGHSPLHFGNGTRLTVT.

The V gene is TRBV7-9, the J gene TRBJ2-3, with TRBD1 as a possible D gene (6 bases). This CDR3 contains 17 residues. CDR1 SEHNR and CDR2 FQNEAQ come from the germline V gene (reference sequence). Trimming pared 0 bases from V and 2 bases from J, leaving 15 bases between. The CDR3 bases are TGTGCCAGCAGCTTAGCGGGCAGGGGTGGAGACACAGATACGCAGTATTTT. Amino acids: CASSLAGRGGDTDTQYF.